The clone carrying this T cell receptor beta chain was seen repeatedly, ten times or more. Its specificity is unknown. Researchers took RNA transcripts and amplified the TCR beta CDR3 regions from them. The HTBI primer set served for first-round RT-PCR of the TCR CDR3. TCRdb reanalysed the multiplex PCR reads using MiXCR and keeps one entry per CDR3 protein. The table has fewer than 900,000 distinct CDR3 sequences, 15% to 20% seen once. This sample is drawn from a study of T cells in Graves' hyperthyroidism and ophthalmopathy. The wider study: Prior to any treatment, at the point of initial diagnosis, peripheral blood was collected.

V lost 3 bases and J lost 0, with 12 bases in between. Germline lookup yields CDR1 ENHRY and CDR2 SYGVKD. The CDR3 spans 15 residues. The study, taken as a whole, reports: Using 13 V-J features, a model discriminated ophthalmopathy from stable hyperthyroidism. Appearing also in blood were most of the thyroid clonotypes expanded above 0.001.

The V gene is TRBV10-3, the J gene TRBJ2-7, with a weak D call TRBD1 (6 bases). This TCR derives from a man between 18 and 35 years old with Graves' hyperthyroidism. What was sequenced was blood. The CDR3 DNA reads TGTGCCATCAGTGAAGGGGGATATGGCTCCTACGAGCAGTACTTC. It translates to CAISEGGYGSYEQYF.